A selection of T cell receptor beta chains follows, all from one sample in a study of regulatory T cells in long-lasting Graves disease. TCRdb re-derived calls from the multiplex PCR reads in MiXCR, one entry per CDR3 protein. Of 320,000 or so distinct CDR3 sequences listed, under 20% are singletons. The material was peripheral blood mononuclear cells (PBMCs), obtained at new diagnosis, from a patient treated with antithyroid drugs. The source of these receptors is a female donor with Graves disease. Each CDR3 is given with its conserved first and last residue. D genes are given only for firm matches. Clone size is not always given. Where it is, it says once, few, many or a class for expanded clones.

j_call | d_call | clone_size | v_call | cdr3_nt | cdr3_aa
TRBJ2-6 | NA | many | TRBV2 | TGTGCCAGCAGCGCAGGGTTGGGTGGGGCCAACGTCCTGACTTTC | CASSAGLGGANVLTF
TRBJ2-7 | TRBD1 | many | TRBV7-9 | TGTGCCAGCAGCTTAGAATGGACAGGGGAATCGGACGAGCAGTACTTC | CASSLEWTGESDEQYF
TRBJ2-7 | NA | many | TRBV4-1 | TGCGCCAGCAGCCAAGAAGGGCATGGAAACCGCCAAGAGCAGTACTTC | CASSQEGHGNRQEQYF
TRBJ2-4 | NA | many | TRBV2 | TGTGCCAGCAGTGAAGTTCAGGGAACGGTGACCATTCAGTACTTC | CASSEVQGTVTIQYF
TRBJ1-2 | TRBD1 | many | TRBV28 | TGTGCCAGCGGAACGACAGGGGCCTACGGCTACACCTTC | CASGTTGAYGYTF
TRBJ2-7 | NA | NA | TRBV4-1 | TGCGCCAGCAGCCAAGTCGATTCAGGACCGCGGAACGAGCAGTACTTC | CASSQVDSGPRNEQYF
TRBJ2-5 | TRBD1 | many | TRBV7-2 | TGTGCCAGCAGCCCAAAGGACAGGCGCGAGACCCAGTACTTC | CASSPKDRRETQYF
TRBJ2-2 | TRBD2 | many | TRBV24-1 | TGTGCCGCCTCGGGGGGCACCGGGGAGCTGTTTTTT | CAASGGTGELFF
TRBJ2-5 | TRBD2 | few | TRBV19 | TGTGCCAGTAGTACCCCCTCCTCCGGGACTAGCGGGAGGATAGGAGAGACCCGGTACTTC | CASSTPSSGTSGRIGETRYF
TRBJ2-3 | NA | NA | TRBV29-1 | TGCAGCGTTGATCTAGAGTCGCGCACAGATACGCAGTATTTT | CSVDLESRTDTQYF
TRBJ1-3 | NA | many | TRBV5-1 | TGCGCCAGCAGCTTGTACCGCACAGGAAACACCATATATTTT | CASSLYRTGNTIYF
TRBJ2-5 | NA | NA | TRBV4-1 | TGCGCCAGCAGCCGCTCCGGGTCTATCTATAGACTTAGGGGAGAGACCCAGTACTTC | CASSRSGSIYRLRGETQYF
TRBJ2-1 | NA | many | TRBV11-1 | TGTGCCAGCAGCCCACACTCTACCGGACTGTACAATGAGCAGTTCTTC | CASSPHSTGLYNEQFF
TRBJ2-5 | NA | NA | TRBV5-6 | TGTGCCAGCAGCCAACCTACGAACCCCCCGCCGGGACACCAGCAAGAGACCCAGTACTTC | CASSQPTNPPPGHQQETQYF
TRBJ1-3 | TRBD1 | few | TRBV20-1 | TGCAGTGCTTTGGGACAGCGAAACTCTGGAAACACCATATATTTT | CSALGQRNSGNTIYF
TRBJ1-5 | NA | many | TRBV28 | TGTGCCAGCACGGTCAGGGGAAGGATTCAGCCCCAGCATTTT | CASTVRGRIQPQHF
TRBJ2-7 | TRBD1 | NA | TRBV28 | TGTGCCAGCAGTTTCCCCACCGGGACAGCGTCCGGGCAGTACTTC | CASSFPTGTASGQYF
TRBJ2-5 | NA | many | TRBV9 | TGTGCCAGCAGCGTAGGGTATCGAGGGCCAGAGACCCAGTACTTC | CASSVGYRGPETQYF
TRBJ1-5 | NA | few | TRBV4-1 | TGCGCCAGCGCCAAATCAGGGGTACTTTCTCAGCCCCAGCATTTT | CASAKSGVLSQPQHF
TRBJ2-1 | NA | NA | TRBV12-3/TRBV12-4 | TGTGCCAGCAGTTTAGTCCAGGGACCCAGTTCCTGGGACCTCTCCTACAATGAGCAGTTCTTC | CASSLVQGPSSWDLSYNEQFF
TRBJ2-3 | TRBD2 | once | TRBV5-1 | TGCGCCAGCAGCTTGGGTTTGGCTAGCGGTCTTAGCACAGATACGCAGTATTTT | CASSLGLASGLSTDTQYF
TRBJ2-7 | TRBD2 | NA | TRBV9 | TGTGCCAGCAGCCGAAGGGAGGGGGAGCAGTACTTC | CASSRREGEQYF
TRBJ2-5 | TRBD1 | NA | TRBV29-1 | TGCAGCGTTGGAGGGACAGGGACTCAAGAGACCCAGTACTTC | CSVGGTGTQETQYF
TRBJ2-1 | NA | many | TRBV10-3 | TGTGCCATCACCGACCAGAATAGGGGCAATGAGCAGTTCTTC | CAITDQNRGNEQFF
TRBJ2-3 | NA | many | TRBV5-4 | TGTGCCAGCAGCTTGTCTGGGAGAGATACGCAGTATTTT | CASSLSGRDTQYF
TRBJ2-3 | TRBD2 | many | TRBV5-8 | TGTGCCAGCAGCTTTAGCGGGAGCGAAGCAGATACGCAGTATTTT | CASSFSGSEADTQYF
TRBJ2-7 | TRBD2 | NA | TRBV20-1 | TGCAGTGCAAGGACTAGCGGGATCAGCGAGCAGTGCTTC | CSARTSGISEQCF
TRBJ2-2 | TRBD2 | few | TRBV19 | TGTGCCAGTAGCCCACCTTTAGCGGGATTGAACACCGGGGAGCTGTTTTTT | CASSPPLAGLNTGELFF
TRBJ2-7 | NA | many | TRBV2 | TGTGCCAGCAGTGAAGCGGCTTGGGGGACCGACTCCTACGAGCAGTACTTC | CASSEAAWGTDSYEQYF
TRBJ2-3 | NA | NA | TRBV7-9 | TGTGCCAGCAGCCCTACAAAAAGCACAGATACGCAGTATTTT | CASSPTKSTDTQYF
TRBJ2-2 | NA | few | TRBV18 | TGTGCCAGCTCAGCGGCCCCCCATGACACCGGGGAGCTGTTTTTT | CASSAAPHDTGELFF
TRBJ2-1 | TRBD1 | NA | TRBV15 | TGTGCCACCAGCAGAGCCGGGACAGGGCGAAATGAGCAGTTCTTC | CATSRAGTGRNEQFF
TRBJ1-5 | NA | many | TRBV15 | TGTGCCACCAGTAACCCAGACCGGGGGGGCAATCAGCCCCAGCATTTT | CATSNPDRGGNQPQHF
TRBJ2-7 | TRBD2 | NA | TRBV6-1 | TGTGCCAGCAGTCCGGCACTAGCGAGCTACGAGCAGTACTTC | CASSPALASYEQYF
TRBJ2-3 | NA | many | TRBV11-2 | TGTGCCAGCAGCCGTGACAGCGATACGCAGTATTTT | CASSRDSDTQYF
TRBJ2-1 | NA | many | TRBV11-2 | TGTGCCAGCAGCTTAGTCCGCTACAATGAGCAGTTCTTC | CASSLVRYNEQFF
TRBJ1-1 | TRBD1 | NA | TRBV9 | TGTGCCAGCAGCGTTGATAGGGACAGCTTGAACACTGAAGCTTTCTTT | CASSVDRDSLNTEAFF
TRBJ2-7 | NA | many | TRBV7-2 | TGTGCCAGCAGCTATAGTTGGGTCTCTGCCTACGAGCAGTACTTC | CASSYSWVSAYEQYF
TRBJ2-7 | NA | NA | TRBV6-1 | TGTGCCGGCGGAAAGGATCGGTACGAGCAGTACTTC | CAGGKDRYEQYF
TRBJ2-3 | NA | many | TRBV6-5 | TGTGCCAGCAGTTACACTGGGGTCGTCACAGATACGCAGTATTTT | CASSYTGVVTDTQYF
TRBJ2-2 | NA | many | TRBV2 | TGTGCCAGCAGGAGTCAGAGGAACACCGGGGAGCTGTTTTTT | CASRSQRNTGELFF